This TCR beta chain was found in a study of molecular identifiers for immune sequencing clone quantification. TCRdb ran MiXCR on the PCR reads and lists one entry per CDR3 protein. Here the sample spans 40,000 to 45,000 distinct CDR3 sequences, 15% to 20% being singletons. This clonotype was seen many times. Source material: naive CD8+ T cells from blood, with Jurkat cell RNA spiked in. Subset: FACS-sorted CD8+CD4-CCR7+CD45RA+ naive T cells. The TCR sequence derives from a human donor in good health. Some libraries in this study had Jurkat cell RNA spiked in.

Here the CDR3 DNA reads TGTGCCAGCAGTGAATCGAGGATGGGAGGGTTCTACAATGAGCAGTTCTTC. Protein sequence: CASSESRMGGFYNEQFF. This chain links TRBV25-1 with TRBJ2-1, with 7 bases identical to TRBD2. This CDR3 contains 17 residues. J was trimmed by 3 bases and V by 1 base; bases with no gene match: 9. Germline CDR1 and CDR2: MGHDK and SYGVNS.